The 24 T cell receptor beta chains listed next were all sequenced from one sample in a study of blood T cell repertoires in COVID-19. Using immunoSEQ multiplex PCR, the repertoire was profiled, and TCRdb retains in-frame clones only, with some absent. The table lists 180,000 or so clones, approximately 86% of them singletons. The sequenced sample was peripheral blood. Every receptor here comes from a man between 65 and 85 years old with acute or convalescent COVID-19.

The genes are TRBV28 and TRBJ1-3; D is uncertain. The CDR3 has 16 amino acids. Trimming cost V 1 base and J 0 bases, with 10 bases left between them. The germline V gene has CDR1 MDHEN and CDR2 SYDVKM. CDR3 DNA: TGTGCCAGCAGTTTATTCGGAGACCCCTCTGGAAACACCATATATTTT. Translation gives CASSLFGDPSGNTIYF.

This clone has a handful of counts. This rearrangement joins TRBV27 to TRBJ2-5, with D perhaps matching TRBD2 (6 bases). V lost 2 bases and J lost 5, with 15 bases in between. The CDR3 runs 15 residues. Germline V gene data show CDR1 as MNHEY and CDR2 as SMNVEV (reference sequence). CDR3 loop: CASSLGRGIGETQYF. As DNA, the CDR3 is TGTGCCAGCAGTTTAGGGCGGGGCATCGGGGAGACCCAGTACTTC.

V and J are TRBV10-3 and TRBJ2-5, with TRBD1 matching 8 bases. Germline CDR1 reads ENHRY; CDR2 reads SYGVKD. The junction had 4 bases not matched to a gene; V was cut back by 8 bases and J by 2 bases. The CDR3 length is 13 residues. CDR3 in amino acids: CAISRTGQETQYF. The CDR3 bases are TGTGCCATCTCCCGGACAGGGCAAGAGACCCAGTACTTC.

The chain uses TRBV9 and TRBJ2-7, with 9 bases matching TRBD2. Germline loops: CDR1 SGDLS, CDR2 YYNGEE. CDR3 length equals 15 residues. V gave up 3 bases and J gave up 2 bases; unmatched junction bases: 6. The CDR3 reads CASSGSSGTPYEQYF. CDR3 DNA sequence: TGTGCCAGCAGCGGCTCTAGCGGGACCCCCTACGAGCAGTACTTC.

In this sample, this clone turned up a few times. This rearrangement joins TRBV6-4 to TRBJ2-3, with D maybe TRBD2 (7 bases). V was clipped by 2 bases and J by 2 bases, with 11 bases between them. This CDR3 spans 15 amino acids. Germline V gene sequence: CDR1 MRHNA, CDR2 SNTAGT. The CDR3 nucleotides read TGTGCCAGCAGTGACGGCGGGGGCGCCACAGATACGCAGTATTTT. Its translation is CASSDGGGATDTQYF.

The chain links TRBV4-2 to TRBJ2-7, with TRBD1 matching over 11 bases. The CDR3 consists of 19 residues. Germline V gene sequence: CDR1 LGHNA, CDR2 YNFKEQ. The V segment lost 0 bases and the J segment 5 bases; nucleotides outside the gene matches: 15. The CDR3 bases are TGTGCCAGCAGCCAAGATTTGGTGGCTGCCGGGACAGGGGGGGACGAGCAGTACTTC. It specifies CASSQDLVAAGTGGDEQYF.

The chain has TRBV29-1 and TRBJ2-1; 16 nucleotides match TRBD2. Per germline, CDR1 SQVTM and CDR2 ANQGSEA. Trimming removed 6 bases from V and 7 bases from J; junction bases left unmatched: 12. The CDR3 sequence is 17 residues long. The chain's CDR3 is CSVSSWGLAGGSNEQFF. The CDR3 DNA follows: TGCAGCGTCTCCTCCTGGGGACTAGCGGGGGGGTCAAATGAGCAGTTCTTC.

This chain links TRBV19 with TRBJ2-4; maybe TRBD2 (5 bases). V shed 5 bases and J shed 10 bases, with 15 bases lying between them. This CDR3 contains 13 residues. Germline assignment: CDR1 LNHDA and CDR2 SQIVND (reference sequence). The CDR3 DNA reads as TGTGCCAGTAGTGCCCCCCCGGGGAAGATTCAGTACTTC. Its translation: CASSAPPGKIQYF.

J is TRBJ1-2 and V is TRBV2; D call uncertain. Germline CDR1 reads SNHLY; CDR2 reads FYNNEI. The CDR3 covers 13 residues. The V and J ends lost 3 bases and 2 bases respectively, with 7 bases between them. CDR3 DNA: TGTGCCAGCAGTGAGTCGGGAAACTATGGCTACACCTTC. It codes for CASSESGNYGYTF.

V usage is TRBV7-2 and J usage is TRBJ2-7; 11 bases align to TRBD1. The junction had 4 bases not matched to a gene; V was cut back by 3 bases and J by 6 bases. The CDR3 extends over 14 amino acids. Germline loops: CDR1 SGHTA, CDR2 FQGNSA. CDR3 in amino acids: CASSFGQGAREQYF. The CDR3 nucleotides read TGTGCCAGCAGCTTTGGACAGGGGGCGCGCGAGCAGTACTTC.

This chain uses TRBV28 with TRBJ1-2; D remains ambiguous. This CDR3 contains 14 residues. The germline V gene encodes CDR1 MDHEN and CDR2 SYDVKM. The ends were cut back, 6 bases at V and 8 bases at J, with 19 bases in the middle. CDR3 amino acids: CASRWPGFTDGYTF. CDR3 sequence (DNA): TGTGCCAGCAGATGGCCGGGTTTCACCGACGGCTACACCTTC.

The sample holds one count of this clone. V usage is TRBV2 and J usage is TRBJ1-5; 10 bases are a match to TRBD1. V lost 2 bases and J lost 1; bases outside the gene matches: 2. This CDR3 contains 16 residues. Germline assignment: CDR1 SNHLY and CDR2 FYNNEI. The CDR3 DNA reads as TGTGCCAGCAGTGAACGGACAGGGGGGAGCAATCAGCCCCAGCATTTT. Residues: CASSERTGGSNQPQHF. The whole variable domain, filled in from reference TRBV2 and TRBJ1-5, reads EPEVTQTPSHQVTQMGQEVILRCVPISNHLYFYWYRQILGQKVEFLVSFYNNEISEKSEIFDDQFSVERPDGSNFTLKIRSTKLEDSAMYFCASSERTGGSNQPQHFGDGTRLSIL.

This clone has only one observation. The chain uses TRBV30 and TRBJ1-5; D remains unclear. There are 14 residues in the CDR3. Germline V lookup: CDR1 GTSNPN, CDR2 SVGIG (reference sequence). Deletions cut 1 base from V and 7 bases from J, with 14 bases between. The CDR3 DNA is TGTGCCTGGAGTGGGAGTCGATTGAGGCAGCCCCAGCATTTT. This gives the protein CAWSGSRLRQPQHF.

The chain uses TRBV4-1 and TRBJ1-2; 9 bases are a match to TRBD1. There are 14 residues in the CDR3. From germline, CDR1 is MGHRA and CDR2 YSYEKL. The ends lost 4 bases at V and 3 bases at J; junction bases unmatched: 3. The CDR3 here is CASSRGQGDYGYTF. The CDR3 bases are TGCGCCAGCAGCCGGGGACAGGGTGACTATGGCTACACCTTC.

V is TRBV6-2 or TRBV6-3 and J is TRBJ2-6; D is possibly TRBD2 (5 bases). Trimming stripped 0 bases from V and 4 bases from J, with 16 bases between. There are 18 residues in the CDR3. Germline CDR1 MNHEY, CDR2 SVGEGT. The CDR3 nucleotides read TGTGCCAGCAGTTACTCGGATCAGGTCCGGGGAGGGGCCAACGTCCTGACTTTC. Its protein product is CASSYSDQVRGGANVLTF.

The chain carries TRBV6-1 and TRBJ1-2; D gene ambiguous. CDR1 MNHNS and CDR2 SASEGT come from the germline V gene. CDR3 length: 15 amino acids. Trimming pared 3 bases from V and 4 bases from J, leaving 15 bases between. In DNA, the CDR3 is TGTGCCAGCAGTGAGATGGGAGCTCGGTCCTATGGCTACACCTTC. Its translation: CASSEMGARSYGYTF.

The gene calls are TRBV27 and TRBJ2-5; perhaps TRBD1 as D (6 bases). The V end lost 5 bases, the J end lost 2 bases, and 12 bases lay between the germline ends. The CDR3 length is 14 residues. Germline V gives CDR1 MNHEY, CDR2 SMNVEV (reference sequence). The CDR3: CASSTRGSQETQYF. CDR3 sequence (DNA): TGTGCCAGCAGTACGAGGGGGTCTCAAGAGACCCAGTACTTC.

Here the CDR3 reads CASSPRILAGGIETQYF. The CDR3 bases are TGTGCCAGCAGCCCCAGGATACTAGCGGGGGGTATAGAGACCCAGTACTTC. The gene calls are TRBV4-2 and TRBJ2-5, with 12 bases identical to TRBD2. The length of the CDR3 is 17 residues. Germline CDR1 and CDR2: LGHNA and YNFKEQ. V gave up 4 bases and J gave up 4 bases; unmatched junction bases: 10.

The genes are TRBV6-4 and TRBJ1-5; D might be TRBD1 (5 bases). Germline values: CDR1 MRHNA, CDR2 SNTAGT. Trimming stripped 6 bases from V and 2 bases from J, with 14 bases between. The CDR3 runs to 15 residues. The CDR3 coding sequence is TGTGCCAGCAGCCCCGGGGGGGTTGGCAATCAGCCCCAGCATTTT. Protein product: CASSPGGVGNQPQHF.

The chain combines TRBV6-1 with TRBJ1-6, with a possible D match to TRBD1 (6 bases). Per the germline V gene, CDR1 is MNHNS and CDR2 is SASEGT. This CDR3 is 14 amino acids long. The germline V and J ends were trimmed by 3 bases and 9 bases, with 12 bases remaining between them. DNA for the CDR3: TGTGCCAGCAGTGACCACAGGGAGGGTTCACCCCTCCACTTT. The encoded protein is CASSDHREGSPLHF.

This clone appeared a few times. This chain connects TRBV28 to TRBJ1-5; 7 bases line up with TRBD1. Germline-derived CDR1 and CDR2 are MDHEN and SYDVKM. With 5 bases clipped from V and 2 bases from J, the junction kept 3 bases outside the gene matches. The CDR3 totals 14 residues. CDR3 sequence: CASSTGARNQPQHF. CDR3 DNA sequence: TGTGCCAGCAGTACAGGGGCCCGCAATCAGCCCCAGCATTTT.

V gene TRBV28 combines with J gene TRBJ2-1, with TRBD1 as a possible D gene (6 bases). The CDR3 totals 14 residues. Germline V lookup: CDR1 MDHEN, CDR2 SYDVKM. V was clipped by 3 bases and J by 10 bases, with 16 bases between them. CDR3 in DNA: TGTGCCAGCAGTTTTCTTCTTCAGGGGAGAGAGCAGTTCTTC. Amino acid sequence: CASSFLLQGREQFF.

This chain links TRBV25-1 with TRBJ2-1; TRBD2 matches 7 bases. V lost 7 bases to trimming and J lost 16 bases; unmatched junction nucleotides: 13. CDR1 is MGHDK and CDR2 is SYGVNS in the germline V gene. This CDR3 region has 12 residues. The CDR3, as DNA: TGTGCCAGCATACGACCCTTAGCGGGTTCTTTCTTC. This sequence encodes CASIRPLAGSFF. Using reference TRBV25-1 and TRBJ2-1 for the parts outside the CDR3, the full variable domain is EADIYQTPRYLVIGTGKKITLECSQTMGHDKMYWYQQDPGMELHLIHYSYGVNSTEKGDLSSESTVSRIRTEHFPLTLESARPSHTSQYLCASIRPLAGSFFGPGTRLTVL.

The chain recombines TRBV5-1 with TRBJ2-1; TRBD1 matches at 7 bases. J lost 9 bases, V lost 3 bases, and 12 bases had no gene match. CDR1 and CDR2 from the germline V gene are SGHRS and YFSETQ. The CDR3 is made up of 15 amino acids. CDR3 protein: CASSSRDRGLGEQFF. CDR3 DNA sequence: TGCGCCAGCAGCTCCCGGGACAGAGGGTTAGGTGAGCAGTTCTTC.